The 18 T cell receptor beta chains below were found in one sample sequenced in a study of CD8+ T cells in alopecia areata. In each case, RNA was isolated and then reverse transcribed into cDNA as the sequencing template. Only in-frame clones appear in the TCRdb table, and some are missing; sequencing was by immunoSEQ multiplex PCR. Of roughly 59,000 clones in the sample, roughly 44% were seen once. Sequences were derived from CD8+ T cells sorted from blood, sampled at week 0. All receptors come from a human donor with alopecia areata.

This chain joins TRBV6-5 and TRBJ2-3; D is undetermined. Trimming left V 3 bases short and J 7 bases short, with 11 bases between. The germline CDR1 and CDR2 sequences are MNHEY and SVGAGI. The CDR3 contains 13 residues. The CDR3 nucleotides read TGTGCCAGCAGTTATGCCCGCACGAATACGCAGTATTTT. This translates into CASSYARTNTQYF.

The chain employs TRBV27 and TRBJ2-3; maybe TRBD2 (7 bases). Germline values: CDR1 MNHEY, CDR2 SMNVEV (reference sequence). The ends were cut back, 2 bases at V and 7 bases at J, with 16 bases in the middle. The CDR3 is made up of 15 amino acids. The chain's CDR3 is CASSLTGGAFNTQYF. As DNA, the CDR3 is TGTGCCAGCAGTTTAACGGGGGGCGCATTTAATACGCAGTATTTT.

The V gene is TRBV29-1, the J gene TRBJ2-3; D remains ambiguous. The CDR3 length is 13 residues. Germline values: CDR1 SQVTM, CDR2 ANQGSEA. V gave up 4 bases and J gave up 0 bases, with 8 bases separating them. CDR3 sequence: CSVVSPSTDTQYF. The DNA for the CDR3 is TGCAGCGTTGTAAGCCCTAGCACAGATACGCAGTATTTT.

This sequence joins TRBV27 and TRBJ2-7; 8 positions agree with TRBD2. This CDR3 has 13 residues. The germline CDR1 and CDR2 sequences are MNHEY and SMNVEV (reference sequence). V shed 7 bases and J 3 bases; nucleotides not matched to a gene: 5. The CDR3, as DNA: TGTGCCAGCATGGGTAGCGGGGACTACGAGCAGTACTTC. Translation: CASMGSGDYEQYF.

The chain is built from TRBV30 and TRBJ2-3, with D unresolved. The CDR3 totals 13 residues. With 0 bases removed from V and 4 bases from J, the gap between germline ends came to 8 bases. CDR1 is GTSNPN, CDR2 SVGIG, per germline (reference sequence). CDR3 nucleotide sequence: TGTGCCTGGAGTGTACTGAGTCCAGATACGCAGTATTTT. Its protein product is CAWSVLSPDTQYF. Based on the CDR3 plus reference TRBV30 and TRBJ2-3, the full variable domain is SQTIHQWPATLVQPVGSPLSLECTVEGTSNPNLYWYRQAAGRGLQLLFYSVGIGQISSEVPQNLSASRPQDRQFILSSKKLLLSDSGFYLCAWSVLSPDTQYFGPGTRLTVL.

This clone was recorded only once. The CDR3, as DNA: TGTGCCAGCAGCCCTCGGCCGGGAGCCGGGGAGCTGTTTTTT. Protein: CASSPRPGAGELFF. V and J are TRBV7-7 and TRBJ2-2, with a tentative D call TRBD2 (6 bases). Germline lookup yields CDR1 SSHAT and CDR2 FNYEAQ (reference sequence). The CDR3 loop spans 14 amino acids. The germline V and J ends were trimmed by 5 bases and 6 bases, with 13 bases remaining between them.

CDR3 protein: CASSPTSVYEQYF. In DNA form, the CDR3 reads TGTGCCAGCAGCCCTACTAGCGTCTACGAGCAGTACTTC. J is TRBJ2-7 and V is TRBV27; 7 bases align to TRBD2. In germline, CDR1 is MNHEY, CDR2 SMNVEV (reference sequence). The junction had 5 bases not matched to a gene; V was cut back by 6 bases and J by 3 bases. This CDR3 spans 13 amino acids.

This clone was seen a few times. V is TRBV6-6 and J is TRBJ2-5, with D tentatively TRBD1 (5 bases). The germline CDR1 and CDR2 sequences are MNHNY and SVGAGI (reference sequence). The CDR3 consists of 15 residues. V gave up 5 bases and J gave up 4 bases, with 17 bases separating them. CDR3 nucleotides: TGTGCCAGCAGTCTCGACAGAGACCAGGGAGAGACCCAGTACTTC. Amino acids: CASSLDRDQGETQYF.

This chain uses TRBV9 with TRBJ2-1; TRBD1 might be the D (5 bases). Germline loops: CDR1 SGDLS, CDR2 YYNGEE. V lost 4 bases and J 8 bases, leaving 13 bases between the germline ends. CDR3 length: 13 residues. The CDR3 spells CASSPLGQHEQFF. The CDR3 coding sequence is TGTGCCAGCAGCCCCCTGGGGCAGCATGAGCAGTTCTTC.

The gene calls are TRBV29-1 and TRBJ2-2, with TRBD1 matching over 9 bases. The V gene end was trimmed by 3 bases and the J gene end by 6 bases; junction bases not matched to a gene: 8. Per the germline V gene, CDR1 is SQVTM and CDR2 is ANQGSEA. The CDR3 has 15 amino acids. In DNA form, the CDR3 reads TGCAGCGTTGAGGGTTTGGGACAGGGCCCCGGGGAGCTGTTTTTT. Its translation: CSVEGLGQGPGELFF.

The rearrangement joins TRBV28 to TRBJ2-7, with 8 positions matching TRBD2. Germline V gene data show CDR1 as MDHEN and CDR2 as SYDVKM. CDR3 length: 12 residues. J was trimmed by 3 bases and V by 11 bases; bases with no gene match: 6. DNA of the CDR3: TGTGCCGCGACTAGCGACCGCTACGAGCAGTACTTC. Its translation is CAATSDRYEQYF.

This rearrangement joins TRBV7-9 to TRBJ1-5; 7 bases fit TRBD1. The CDR3 length is 15 residues. V dropped 3 bases and J dropped 7; count of bases not matched to a gene: 9. Germline CDR1 SEHNR, CDR2 FQNEAQ (reference sequence). For the CDR3, the DNA is TGTGCCAGCAGCTTGGGCAGGGGGACTGGGCAGCCCCAGCATTTT. Translating it yields CASSLGRGTGQPQHF.

In this sample, this clone turned up a few times. The V gene is TRBV2, the J gene TRBJ2-5, with 10 bases identical to TRBD2. The germline V gene encodes CDR1 SNHLY and CDR2 FYNNEI. Unmatched junction bases numbered 3, after V lost 3 bases and J lost 2 bases. The length of the CDR3 is 15 residues. For the CDR3, the DNA is TGTGCCAGCAGTGATAGGACTAGCGGACAAGAGACCCAGTACTTC. Translation: CASSDRTSGQETQYF.

This clone was observed a handful of times. The genes are TRBV23-1 and TRBJ2-7; no firm D call. TRBV23-1 is labeled an ORF, and its function is uncertain. This CDR3 spans 13 amino acids. Trimming removed 8 bases at V and 3 bases at J, with 14 bases between. The CDR3 region is CASGVRRNYEQYF. CDR3 DNA: TGCGCCAGCGGCGTGCGACGGAACTACGAGCAGTACTTC.

The chain employs TRBV9 and TRBJ1-2; the D gene is possibly TRBD1 (5 bases). Trimming shortened V by 3 bases and J by 8 bases, and 20 bases separated the two germline ends. This CDR3 comprises 15 residues. Germline assignment: CDR1 SGDLS and CDR2 YYNGEE. The CDR3 is CASSGGTPAGKGYTF. The CDR3 nucleotides are TGTGCCAGCAGCGGGGGGACTCCGGCGGGCAAAGGCTACACCTTC.

This sequence joins TRBV29-1 and TRBJ2-3; TRBD2 matches at 14 bases. The CDR3 covers 16 residues. V trimming: 3 bases; J trimming: 4 bases; junction bases outside the gene matches: 6. Germline loops: CDR1 SQVTM, CDR2 ANQGSEA. DNA for the CDR3: TGCAGCGTTGACGGGACTAGCGGGAGAGAAGCAGATACGCAGTATTTT. It specifies CSVDGTSGREADTQYF.

The rearrangement uses TRBV23-1 and TRBJ2-7; tentative D call: TRBD1 (6 bases). TRBV23-1 is flagged as an ORF with uncertain function. V was clipped by 4 bases and J by 6 bases, with 19 bases between them. The CDR3 runs to 15 residues. The CDR3 spells CASSRLTGTPLEQYF. CDR3 sequence (DNA): TGCGCCAGCAGTCGCCTCACCGGGACACCCCTCGAGCAGTACTTC.

The gene calls are TRBV27 and TRBJ2-4, with a tentative D call TRBD1 (6 bases). Germline CDR1 and CDR2: MNHEY and SMNVEV (reference sequence). With 0 bases removed from V and 0 bases from J, the gap between germline ends came to 18 bases. The CDR3 is 19 residues long. The chain's CDR3 is CASSLSKDRRTLAKNIQYF. The CDR3, as DNA: TGTGCCAGCAGTTTATCGAAGGACAGAAGGACCCTAGCCAAAAACATTCAGTACTTC.